These T cell receptor beta chains were read from a single sample in a study of control samples from healthy donors and cancer patients. The data were produced by immunoSEQ multiplex PCR, yet TCRdb's version contains in-frame clones alone and is incomplete. The table records about 410,000 clones, 80% to 95% of them present only once. Sequencing used PBMCs. These receptors all come from a man aged 40-49 years with head and neck cancer. CDR3s include the opening cysteine and the closing phenylalanine or tryptophan. D genes are given only for firm matches. The size entry is marked missing in some rows and otherwise reads once, few, many or a size class.

J	V	size	D	DNA	CDR3
TRBJ1-6	TRBV6-4	.	.	TGTGCCAGCAGTGCGGGGCAGGGAAATAATTCACCCCTCCACTTT	CASSAGQGNNSPLHF
TRBJ1-3	TRBV7-9	.	TRBD1	TGTGCCAGCAGCCTCCGGGACAGGTCCCCAACAGTGGGAAACACCATATATTTT	CASSLRDRSPTVGNTIYF
TRBJ2-3	TRBV19	.	.	TGTGCCAGTAAGCAGGGGAGCGGCACAGATACGCAGTATTTT	CASKQGSGTDTQYF
TRBJ2-2	TRBV6-6	.	.	TGTGCCAGCAGTTACTCGGGGCGGGACACCGGGGAGCTGTTTTTT	CASSYSGRDTGELFF
TRBJ2-1	TRBV27	.	.	TGTGCCAGTATGGACTCACCCTACAATGAGCAGTTCTTC	CASMDSPYNEQFF
TRBJ2-7	TRBV30	.	.	TGTGCCTGGAGTAGGACGGACATCGAGCAGTACTTC	CAWSRTDIEQYF
TRBJ2-1	TRBV12-5	.	TRBD1	TGTGCTAGTGGCCCCGGGACAGGGGGGTTCAATGAGCAGTTCTTC	CASGPGTGGFNEQFF
TRBJ1-3	TRBV19	once	.	TGTGCCAGCCGACGGGACACCCGCTCTGGAAACACCATATATTTT	CASRRDTRSGNTIYF
TRBJ2-3	TRBV7-3	.	TRBD2	TGTGCCAGCAGCTTAACGGGACTAGCGGGACTCACAGATACGCAGTATTTT	CASSLTGLAGLTDTQYF
TRBJ1-1	TRBV7-3	.	TRBD1	TGTGCCAGCAGCGAGTCAGGGGGCCGGACGAACACTGAAGCTTTCTTT	CASSESGGRTNTEAFF
TRBJ1-2	TRBV27	.	.	TGTGCCAGCAGTCCGAAGGCACTGGAAGTCTATGGCTACACCTTC	CASSPKALEVYGYTF
TRBJ1-1	TRBV27	.	.	TGTGCCAGCAGTTTGACTAGGAATACTGAAGCTTTCTTT	CASSLTRNTEAFF
TRBJ2-7	TRBV6-5	.	TRBD2	TGTGCCAGCAGTTACGGCGGGAGGTACGACGAGCAGTACTTC	CASSYGGRYDEQYF
TRBJ2-1	TRBV7-2	once	.	TGTGCCAGCAGCTTATCGAGGGGCGGCAATGAGCAGTTCTTC	CASSLSRGGNEQFF
TRBJ1-2	TRBV28	.	.	TGTGCCAGCAGCTCCGTGGACTTTGCTCACTATGGCTACACCTTC	CASSSVDFAHYGYTF
TRBJ1-5	TRBV19	.	.	TGTGCCAGTAGTATTATGGGGGAGGGGATTCAGCCCCAGCATTTT	CASSIMGEGIQPQHF
TRBJ1-5	TRBV11-2	.	.	TGTGCCAGCAGCTTAGGCCAAGGGGGGCGTCAGCCCCAGCATTTT	CASSLGQGGRQPQHF
TRBJ1-1	TRBV27	.	.	TGTGCCAGCAGTTTATCGGGTGGGCTTGAAGCTTTCTTT	CASSLSGGLEAFF
TRBJ1-1	TRBV4-3	.	.	TGCGCCAGCAGCCAAGAGACGGGGGGGGCCATGAACACTGAAGCTTTCTTT	CASSQETGGAMNTEAFF
TRBJ2-7	TRBV19	.	TRBD2	TGTGCCAGTAGTGCTACCTCTAGCGGCGAGCAGTACTTC	CASSATSSGEQYF
TRBJ2-5	TRBV6-5	.	TRBD1	TGTGCCACCTCAGGACAGGGGGAGACCCAGTACTTC	CATSGQGETQYF
TRBJ2-5	TRBV12-3/TRBV12-4	.	.	TGTGCCAGCAGAAGGACCGGGGAAGAGACCCAGTACTTC	CASRRTGEETQYF
TRBJ2-7	TRBV25-1	few	.	TGTGCCAGCAGTAGCCCAGGGGTCTACGAGCAGTACTTC	CASSSPGVYEQYF
TRBJ2-5	TRBV7-2	.	.	TGTGCCAGCAGATCCACCTCTGGGGGGGAGACCCAGTACTTC	CASRSTSGGETQYF
TRBJ2-7	TRBV6-5	.	TRBD1	TGTGCCAGCAGGGCCGGGACAGCCATGGCCTACGAGCAGTACTTC	CASRAGTAMAYEQYF
TRBJ1-5	TRBV4-2	.	.	TGTGCCAGCAGCCAAGACGTCTACAGGGACAGCAATCAGCCCCAGCATTTT	CASSQDVYRDSNQPQHF
TRBJ2-5	TRBV5-6	.	TRBD2	TGTGCCAGCAGCTTGACGACTAGCGGGAGGGCCCATCAGACCCAGTACTTC	CASSLTTSGRAHQTQYF